Sequencing of this TCR beta chain was carried out in a study of shared clonotypes between healthy human individuals. Across the study: Each donor had three CD4 naive, three CD4 memory, two CD8 naive and one CD8 memory plate. Whole-study findings and limits: Memory subsets generally showed smaller estimated richness than naive subsets did. Between a few donors, naive CD4 clonotypes were shared at a level of about 5%.

About this clone itself: Its antigen is not identified.

Naive-designated CD8 cells lacked CD45RO, were positively enriched for CCR7, and omitted terminally differentiated effector memory CD45RA+ cells. The DNA input per sorted-subset replicate PCR was roughly 180 ng, corresponding to around 28,000 T cell genomes. TCRdb's copy holds only in-frame clones and misses some; the assay was immunoSEQ multiplex PCR. Among millions of clones listed, 90% to 95% were seen once. Germline V gives CDR1 SGHNT, CDR2 YYREEE (reference sequence). This CDR3 region has 14 residues. V shed 0 bases and J shed 3 bases, with 9 bases lying between them. The J gene is TRBJ1-1, the V gene TRBV5-4; a possible D gene is TRBD1 (5 bases). Sequenced sample: naive CD8+ T cells from PBMCs. The sequence was obtained from a man younger than 30 in good health. Some clones in this sample may be carry-over from other donors' samples. The chain's CDR3 is CASSLGGMDTEAFF. For the CDR3, the DNA is TGTGCCAGCAGCTTGGGGGGGATGGACACTGAAGCTTTCTTT. Drawing the rest from reference TRBV5-4 and TRBJ1-1, the complete variable domain is ETGVTQSPTHLIKTRGQQVTLRCSSQSGHNTVSWYQQALGQGPQFIFQYYREEENGRGNFPPRFSGLQFPNYSSELNVNALELDDSALYLCASSLGGMDTEAFFGQGTRLTVV.